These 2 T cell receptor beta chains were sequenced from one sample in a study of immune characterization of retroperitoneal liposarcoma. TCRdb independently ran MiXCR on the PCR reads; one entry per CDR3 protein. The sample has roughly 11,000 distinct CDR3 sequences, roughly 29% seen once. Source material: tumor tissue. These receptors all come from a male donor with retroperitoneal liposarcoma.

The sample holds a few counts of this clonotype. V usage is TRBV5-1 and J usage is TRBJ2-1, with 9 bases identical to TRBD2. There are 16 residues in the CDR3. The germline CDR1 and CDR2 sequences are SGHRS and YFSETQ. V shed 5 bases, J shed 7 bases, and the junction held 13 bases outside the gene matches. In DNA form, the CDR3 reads TGCGCCAGCAGTCCTGACGGGCTAGCGGGAAATAATGAGCAGTTCTTC. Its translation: CASSPDGLAGNNEQFF.

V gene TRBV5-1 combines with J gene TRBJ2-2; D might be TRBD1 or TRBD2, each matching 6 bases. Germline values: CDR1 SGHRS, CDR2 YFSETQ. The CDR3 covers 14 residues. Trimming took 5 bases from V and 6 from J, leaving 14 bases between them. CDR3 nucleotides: TGCGCCAGCAGGGGGGGCATCACGGCCGGGGAGCTGTTTTTT. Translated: CASRGGITAGELFF.